This TCR beta chain was recovered during a study of T cell responses to AZD1222 COVID-19 vaccine. Findings of the study overall: There were mostly white British donors and more females than males, and clonal diversity was possibly underestimated.

In regard to this clone: No antigen is known for it.

The CDR3 runs to 14 residues. CDR1 and CDR2 from the germline V gene are SGHTA and FQGNSA. V was clipped by 5 bases and J by 5 bases, with 12 bases between them. Only in-frame clones appear in the TCRdb table, and some are missing; sequencing was by immunoSEQ multiplex PCR. There are around 200,000 clones in the sample; approximately 90% occur only once, and over 0.75% lies in the top ten. V and J are TRBV7-2 and TRBJ1-4, with D unclear. The sample here was peripheral blood, taken on day 0 of AZD1222 vaccination. The sequence derives from an adult in good health. The CDR3 bases are TGTGCCAGCAGCGCGGTTGGGAAGAATGAAAAACTGTTTTTT. This sequence encodes CASSAVGKNEKLFF.